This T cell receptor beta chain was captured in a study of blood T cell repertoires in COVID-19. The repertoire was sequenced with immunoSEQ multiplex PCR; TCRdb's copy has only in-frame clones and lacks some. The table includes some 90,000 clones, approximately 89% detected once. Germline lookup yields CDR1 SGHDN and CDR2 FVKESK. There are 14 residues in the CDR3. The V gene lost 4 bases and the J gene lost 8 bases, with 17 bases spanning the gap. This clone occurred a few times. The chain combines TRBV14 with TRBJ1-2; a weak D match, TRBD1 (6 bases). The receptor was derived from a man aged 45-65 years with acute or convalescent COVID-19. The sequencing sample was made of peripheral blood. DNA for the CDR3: TGTGCCAGCAGCCCATTGACAGGTATACGCGGCTACACCTTC. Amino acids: CASSPLTGIRGYTF.